The clone carrying this T cell receptor (beta chain) came up a few times. The antigen remains undetermined. The data were obtained in a study of T-cell memory formation after mild COVID-19. General observations from the study: The study found balanced CD4/CD8 in clones contracting day 15 to 85 and a CD4+ lean in later expanders.

TCRdb fed the 5' RACE reads into MiXCR, producing one record per CDR3 protein. The data hold roughly 130,000 distinct CDR3 sequences, with 15% to 20% observed a single time. This receptor was obtained from an adult woman who had mild COVID-19 (a few samples of this study predate the infection). Cell type and time point are not known. The specimen sequenced was PBMCs or a T cell subset sorted from them (not recorded which).

As DNA, the CDR3 is TGCGCCAGCAGCTTGGATCCCGGCGGAGCTGAAGCTTTCTTT. Residues: CASSLDPGGAEAFF. This sequence joins TRBV5-1 and TRBJ1-1, with D uncertain. CDR3 length: 14 amino acids. Per the germline V gene, CDR1 is SGHRS and CDR2 is YFSETQ. V shed 0 bases and J shed 6 bases, with 12 bases lying between them.